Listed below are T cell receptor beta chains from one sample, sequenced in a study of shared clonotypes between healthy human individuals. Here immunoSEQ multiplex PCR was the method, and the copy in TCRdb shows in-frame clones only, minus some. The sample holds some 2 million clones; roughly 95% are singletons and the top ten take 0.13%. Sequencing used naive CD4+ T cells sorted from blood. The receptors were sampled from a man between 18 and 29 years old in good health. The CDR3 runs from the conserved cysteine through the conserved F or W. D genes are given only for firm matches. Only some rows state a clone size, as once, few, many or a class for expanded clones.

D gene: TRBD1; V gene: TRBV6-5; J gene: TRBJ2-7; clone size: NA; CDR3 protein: CASSYSGTGHYEQYF; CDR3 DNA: TGTGCCAGCAGTTACTCGGGGACAGGGCACTACGAGCAGTACTTC
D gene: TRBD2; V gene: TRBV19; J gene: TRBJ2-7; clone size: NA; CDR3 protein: CASSIESSGSTYEQYF; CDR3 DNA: TGTGCCAGTAGTATAGAGTCTAGCGGGAGTACCTACGAGCAGTACTTC
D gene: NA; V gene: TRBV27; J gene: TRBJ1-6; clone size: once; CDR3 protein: CASTKGHYNSPLHF; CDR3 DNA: TGTGCCAGCACCAAGGGCCACTATAATTCACCCCTCCACTTT
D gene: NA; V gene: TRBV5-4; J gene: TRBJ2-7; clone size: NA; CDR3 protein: CASSHNRAYEQYF; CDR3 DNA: TGTGCCAGCAGCCATAACCGGGCCTACGAGCAGTACTTC
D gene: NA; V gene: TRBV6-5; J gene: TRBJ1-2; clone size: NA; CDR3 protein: CASSYTAGDSISGYTF; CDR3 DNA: TGTGCCAGCAGCTACACTGCCGGGGATTCAATATCTGGCTACACCTTC
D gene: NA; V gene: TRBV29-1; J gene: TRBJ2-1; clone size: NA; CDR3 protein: CSVGIGGNEQFF; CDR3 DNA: TGCAGCGTTGGTATAGGGGGCAATGAGCAGTTCTTC
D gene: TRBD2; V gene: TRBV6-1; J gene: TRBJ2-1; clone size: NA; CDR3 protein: CASSERAGGFYNEQFF; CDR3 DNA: TGTGCCAGCAGTGAACGGGCGGGGGGATTCTACAATGAGCAGTTCTTC
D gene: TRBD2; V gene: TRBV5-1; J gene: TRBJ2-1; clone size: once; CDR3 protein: CASSFVAGVGNEQFF; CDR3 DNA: TGCGCCAGCAGCTTTGTAGCGGGAGTTGGAAATGAGCAGTTCTTC
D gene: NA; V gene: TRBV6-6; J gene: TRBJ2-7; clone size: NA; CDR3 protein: CASSQQRTGQYF; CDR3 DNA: TGTGCCAGCAGTCAGCAGCGTACGGGGCAGTACTTC
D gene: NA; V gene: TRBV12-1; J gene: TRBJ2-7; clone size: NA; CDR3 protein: CASSRRVGNEQYF; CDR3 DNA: TGTGCCAGCAGCCGCCGGGTAGGGAACGAGCAGTACTTC
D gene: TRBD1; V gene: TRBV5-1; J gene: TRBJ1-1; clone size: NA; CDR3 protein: CASKETGVNTEAFF; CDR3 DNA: TGCGCCAGCAAGGAGACAGGGGTGAACACTGAAGCTTTCTTT
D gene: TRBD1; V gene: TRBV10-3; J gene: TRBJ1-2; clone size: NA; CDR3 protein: CAISRTGAVTVYGYTF; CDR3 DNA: TGTGCCATCAGCCGGACAGGGGCAGTTACAGTCTATGGCTACACCTTC
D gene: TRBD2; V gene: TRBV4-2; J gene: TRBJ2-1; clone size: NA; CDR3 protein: CASSQDSRGGSYNEQFF; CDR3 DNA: TGTGCCAGCAGCCAAGATTCGCGGGGGGGGTCCTACAATGAGCAGTTCTTC
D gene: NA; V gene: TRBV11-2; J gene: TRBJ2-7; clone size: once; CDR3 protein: CASSLDRVTYEQYF; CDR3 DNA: TGTGCCAGCAGCTTAGATAGGGTCACCTACGAGCAGTACTTC
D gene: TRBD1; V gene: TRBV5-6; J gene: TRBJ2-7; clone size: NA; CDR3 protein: CARKGQGKKEGPYEQYF; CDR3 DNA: TGTGCCAGAAAGGGACAGGGTAAGAAGGAGGGGCCCTACGAGCAGTACTTC
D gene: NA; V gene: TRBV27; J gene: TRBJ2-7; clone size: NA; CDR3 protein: CASSFMEPYEQYF; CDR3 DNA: TGTGCCAGCAGTTTTATGGAGCCGTACGAGCAGTACTTC
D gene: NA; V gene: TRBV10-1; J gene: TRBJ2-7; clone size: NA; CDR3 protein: CASSEGGSSYEQYF; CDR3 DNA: TGCGCCAGCAGTGAAGGAGGATCTTCCTACGAGCAGTACTTC